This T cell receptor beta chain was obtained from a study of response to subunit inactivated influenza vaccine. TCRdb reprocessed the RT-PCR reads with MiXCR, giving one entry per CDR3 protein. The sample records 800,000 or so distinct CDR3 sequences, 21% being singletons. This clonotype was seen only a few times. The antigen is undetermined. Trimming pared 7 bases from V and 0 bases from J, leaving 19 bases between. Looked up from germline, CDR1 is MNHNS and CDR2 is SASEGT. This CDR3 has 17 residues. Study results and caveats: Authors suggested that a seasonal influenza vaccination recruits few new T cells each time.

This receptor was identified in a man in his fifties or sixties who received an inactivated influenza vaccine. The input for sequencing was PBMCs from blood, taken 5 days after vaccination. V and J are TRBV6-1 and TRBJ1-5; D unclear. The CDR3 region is CASIPTSRKYSNQPQHF. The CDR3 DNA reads TGTGCCAGCATCCCCACTTCACGAAAGTATAGCAATCAGCCCCAGCATTTT.